This TCR beta chain is drawn from a study of T cells in Graves' hyperthyroidism and ophthalmopathy. General study findings and limits: A model using 13 V-J features told ophthalmopathy apart from stable hyperthyroidism.

Amplification of TCR beta CDR3 regions was performed using RNA transcripts as template. First-round RT-PCR with HTBI primers amplified the TCR CDR3 region. TCRdb re-called the multiplex PCR reads with MiXCR, one entry per CDR3 protein. The sample lists 300,000 to 350,000 distinct CDR3 sequences; about a sixth were seen once. Between the trimmed V and J ends, which lost 5 bases and 7 bases, there was a span of 8 bases. The CDR3 runs to 12 residues. Germline CDR1 SGHTA, CDR2 FQGTGA. Concerning this clonotype itself: Its specificity is not known.

The sequenced sample was blood. The sequence was collected from a middle-aged woman with Graves' ophthalmopathy. V and J are TRBV7-3 and TRBJ2-2; D gene ambiguous. Here the CDR3 reads CASSMPSGELFF. The DNA for the CDR3 is TGTGCCAGCAGCATGCCAAGCGGGGAGCTGTTTTTT.